The 10 T cell receptor beta chains presented below share a single source sample, sequenced in a study of CD8+ T cells in alopecia areata. This sample's treatment: oral pan-JAK inhibitor, 5-10 mg twice daily. Investigators isolated RNA and reverse transcribed it into cDNA to act as the sequencing template. Method: immunoSEQ multiplex PCR; TCRdb's copy keeps in-frame clones and lacks some. The sample has 200,000 to 250,000 clones, 64% seen once. This specimen was CD4+ T cells sorted from blood, taken at week 4, from a patient treated with tofacitinib. Receptors were obtained from a human donor with alopecia areata.

This chain links TRBV4-1 with TRBJ1-5; the D is unclear. Trimming cost V 1 base and J 5 bases, with 18 bases left between them. Germline assignment: CDR1 MGHRA and CDR2 YSYEKL. CDR3 length equals 17 residues. The CDR3 sequence: CASSQGDGRALHQPQHF. The CDR3, as DNA: TGCGCCAGCAGCCAAGGGGATGGACGGGCTCTTCATCAGCCCCAGCATTTT.

The V gene is TRBV9, the J gene TRBJ2-1; D unresolved. CDR3 length equals 15 residues. Germline lookup yields CDR1 SGDLS and CDR2 YYNGEE. V lost 0 bases and J lost 0, with 7 bases in between. CDR3 amino acids: CASSVVVGSYNEQFF. The CDR3 DNA is TGTGCCAGCAGCGTAGTTGTCGGCTCCTACAATGAGCAGTTCTTC.

The chain joins TRBV27 to TRBJ2-7, with 7 bases that match TRBD2. Losses at the gene ends were 6 bases for V and 2 bases for J; bases not matched to a gene: 7. In germline, CDR1 is MNHEY, CDR2 SMNVEV (reference sequence). The CDR3 runs 14 residues. The CDR3 sequence is CASSPVAGPYEQYF. In DNA, the CDR3 is TGTGCCAGCAGCCCCGTAGCGGGCCCCTACGAGCAGTACTTC.

The J gene is TRBJ1-2, the V gene TRBV7-9; no clear D. This CDR3 contains 14 residues. The ends were cut back, 7 bases at V and 0 bases at J, with 12 bases in the middle. Germline loops: CDR1 SEHNR, CDR2 FQNEAQ (reference sequence). The CDR3 sequence: CASTPTIANYGYTF. CDR3 nucleotide sequence: TGTGCCAGCACCCCGACGATAGCTAACTATGGCTACACCTTC.

The chain links TRBV5-6 to TRBJ2-1; D is unclear. The germline CDR1 and CDR2 sequences are SGHDT and YYEEEE. The CDR3 has 16 amino acids. Trimming stripped 1 base from V and 0 bases from J, with 11 bases between. This CDR3 reads CASSLQAVGSYNEQFF. The CDR3 DNA is TGTGCCAGCAGCTTGCAAGCTGTGGGCTCCTACAATGAGCAGTTCTTC.

Note on this clone: The junction differs from germline at one of its ends, possibly a read error. The chain employs TRBV5-1 and TRBJ2-5; tentatively, D is TRBD1 or TRBD2 (5 bases each). CDR3 length: 12 amino acids. Looked up from germline, CDR1 is SGHRS and CDR2 is YFSETQ. The CDR3 loop reads CASSLGTGAKNF. In DNA form, the CDR3 reads TGCGCCAGCAGCTTGGGGACCGGGGCCAAAAACTTC.

A single count supports this clone. The chain links TRBV2 to TRBJ2-6; D ambiguous. This CDR3 is 14 amino acids long. Germline assignment: CDR1 SNHLY and CDR2 FYNNEI. The V and J ends lost 4 bases and 0 bases respectively, with 4 bases between them. This chain's CDR3 is CASSGSSGANVLTF. In DNA, the CDR3 is TGTGCCAGCAGTGGGAGCTCTGGGGCCAACGTCCTGACTTTC.

The rearrangement links TRBV4-2 to TRBJ2-3; either TRBD1 or TRBD2 may fit D (5 bases each). V was trimmed by 1 base and J by 2 bases, leaving 7 bases between them. The length of the CDR3 is 14 residues. Germline lookup yields CDR1 LGHNA and CDR2 YNFKEQ. CDR3: CASSQVGTTDTQYF. CDR3 nucleotide sequence: TGTGCCAGCAGCCAAGTAGGGACCACAGATACGCAGTATTTT.

The chain links TRBV10-3 to TRBJ2-1; a possible D gene is TRBD2 (5 bases). Germline V gene data show CDR1 as ENHRY and CDR2 as SYGVKD. V was trimmed by 4 bases and J by 0 bases, leaving 13 bases between them. The CDR3 runs to 16 residues. DNA for the CDR3: TGTGCCATCAGTGGGGTAGCGATGAGCTCCTACAATGAGCAGTTCTTC. It yields the protein CAISGVAMSSYNEQFF.

This clone was seen a handful of times. V is TRBV30 and J is TRBJ1-5; D is undetermined. The ends were cut back, 3 bases at V and 0 bases at J, with 9 bases in the middle. CDR1 is GTSNPN, CDR2 SVGIG, per germline (reference sequence). The CDR3 runs to 14 residues. CDR3: CAWSQTDSNQPQHF. The CDR3 nucleotides are TGTGCCTGGAGCCAAACCGATAGCAATCAGCCCCAGCATTTT.